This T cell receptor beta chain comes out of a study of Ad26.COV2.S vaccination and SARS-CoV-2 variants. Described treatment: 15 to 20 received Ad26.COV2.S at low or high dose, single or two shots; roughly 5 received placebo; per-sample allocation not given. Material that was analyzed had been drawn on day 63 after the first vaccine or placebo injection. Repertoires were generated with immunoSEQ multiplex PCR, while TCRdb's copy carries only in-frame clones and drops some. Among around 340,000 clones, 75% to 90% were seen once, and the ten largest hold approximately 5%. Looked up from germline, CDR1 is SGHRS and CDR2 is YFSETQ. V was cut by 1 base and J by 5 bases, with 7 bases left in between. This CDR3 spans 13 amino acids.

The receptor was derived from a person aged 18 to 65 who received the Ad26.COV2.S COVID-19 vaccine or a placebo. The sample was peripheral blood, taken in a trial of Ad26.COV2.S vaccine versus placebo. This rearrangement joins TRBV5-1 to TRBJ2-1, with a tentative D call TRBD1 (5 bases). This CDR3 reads CASSLPRDNEQFF. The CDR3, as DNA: TGCGCCAGCAGCTTGCCCAGGGACAATGAGCAGTTCTTC.